The source of this T cell receptor beta chain is a study of molecular identifiers for immune sequencing clone quantification. TCRdb called the PCR reads again in MiXCR, with one record for every CDR3 protein. The sample lists over 550,000 distinct CDR3 sequences; around 25% were seen once. The sample holds many counts of this clonotype. Input material: naive CD8+ T cells from blood, with Jurkat cell RNA spiked in. Described subset: FACS-sorted CD8+CD4-CCR7+CD45RA+ naive T cells. The sequence was collected from a human donor in good health. Some libraries in this study had Jurkat cell RNA spiked in.

The chain's CDR3 is CASRGGGADTQYF. The CDR3 region has the DNA TGTGCCTCCCGGGGCGGGGGGGCAGATACGCAGTATTTT. This chain joins TRBV6-5 and TRBJ2-3; 9 positions match TRBD2. The CDR3 is made up of 13 amino acids. V lost 11 bases to trimming and J lost 4 bases; unmatched junction nucleotides: 7. Germline CDR1 is MNHEY and CDR2 is SVGAGI.